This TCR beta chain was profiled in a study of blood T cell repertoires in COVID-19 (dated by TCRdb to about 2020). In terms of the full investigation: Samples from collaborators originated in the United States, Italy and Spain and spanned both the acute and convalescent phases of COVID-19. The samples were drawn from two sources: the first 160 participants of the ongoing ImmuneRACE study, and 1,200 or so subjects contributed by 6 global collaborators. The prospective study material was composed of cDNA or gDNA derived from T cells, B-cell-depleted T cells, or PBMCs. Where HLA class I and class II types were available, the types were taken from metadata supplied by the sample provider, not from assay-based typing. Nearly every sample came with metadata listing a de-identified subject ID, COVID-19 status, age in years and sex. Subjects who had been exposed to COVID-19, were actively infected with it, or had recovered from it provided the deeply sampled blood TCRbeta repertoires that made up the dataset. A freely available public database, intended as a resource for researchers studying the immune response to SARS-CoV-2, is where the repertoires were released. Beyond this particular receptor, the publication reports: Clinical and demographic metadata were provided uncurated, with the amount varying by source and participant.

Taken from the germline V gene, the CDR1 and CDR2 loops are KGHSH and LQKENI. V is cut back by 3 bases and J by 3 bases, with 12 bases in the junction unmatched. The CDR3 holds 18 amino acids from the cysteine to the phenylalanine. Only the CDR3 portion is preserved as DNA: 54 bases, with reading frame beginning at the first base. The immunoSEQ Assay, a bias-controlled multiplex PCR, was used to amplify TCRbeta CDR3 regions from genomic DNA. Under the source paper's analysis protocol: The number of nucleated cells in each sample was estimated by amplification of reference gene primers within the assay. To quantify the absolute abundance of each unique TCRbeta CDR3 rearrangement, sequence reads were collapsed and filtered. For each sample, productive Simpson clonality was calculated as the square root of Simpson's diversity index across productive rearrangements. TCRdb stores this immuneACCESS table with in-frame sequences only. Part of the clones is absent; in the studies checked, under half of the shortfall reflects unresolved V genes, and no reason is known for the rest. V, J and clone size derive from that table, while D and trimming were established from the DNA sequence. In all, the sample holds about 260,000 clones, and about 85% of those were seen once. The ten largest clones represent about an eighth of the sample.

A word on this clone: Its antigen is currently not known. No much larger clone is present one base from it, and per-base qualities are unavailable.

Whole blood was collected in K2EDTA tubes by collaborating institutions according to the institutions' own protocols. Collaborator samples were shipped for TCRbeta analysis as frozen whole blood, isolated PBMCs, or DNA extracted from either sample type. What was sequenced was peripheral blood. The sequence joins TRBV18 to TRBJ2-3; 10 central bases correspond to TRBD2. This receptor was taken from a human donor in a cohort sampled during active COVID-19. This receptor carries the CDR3 CASSPLGPAGGTTDTQYF. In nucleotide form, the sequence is TGTGCCAGCTCACCTTTAGGTCCAGCGGGAGGGACTACAGATACGCAGTATTTT.